Included here is one TCR beta chain sequence, with context. Its antigen is unidentified. The data are from a study of CD8 T cells in ankylosing spondylitis. Study-level points and caveats: Blood of patients with ankylosing spondylitis appeared to be characterized by a TCR beta motif of about eight highly homologous variants.

Scientists made TCR beta libraries using quantitative 5'-RACE with molecular barcodes. MiXCR was run by TCRdb on the 5' RACE reads, yielding one entry per CDR3 protein. This sample yields a few hundred thousand distinct CDR3 sequences, of which approximately 20% are seen a single time; around 17% belongs to the top ten. This TCR came from a male donor with ankylosing spondylitis. Material for sequencing was blood, either unsorted or a sorted T cell fraction (not recorded which).

For the CDR3, the DNA is TGTGCCAGCAGTTTAACACTAGCGGGGGGGCGAGAGACCCAGTACTTC. It yields the protein CASSLTLAGGRETQYF. The genes are TRBV28 and TRBJ2-5; 13 bases are a match to TRBD2. V trimming: 2 bases; J trimming: 4 bases; junction bases outside the gene matches: 4. This CDR3 spans 16 amino acids. Germline V gene data show CDR1 as MDHEN and CDR2 as SYDVKM.